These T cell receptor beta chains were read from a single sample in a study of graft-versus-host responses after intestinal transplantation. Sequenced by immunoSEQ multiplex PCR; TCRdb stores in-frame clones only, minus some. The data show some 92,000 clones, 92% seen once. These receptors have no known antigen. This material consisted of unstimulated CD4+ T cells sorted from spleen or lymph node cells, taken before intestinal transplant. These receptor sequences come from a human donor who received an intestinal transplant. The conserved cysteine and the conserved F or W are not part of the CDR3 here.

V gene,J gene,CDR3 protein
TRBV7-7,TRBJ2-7,ASSADMVSYEQY
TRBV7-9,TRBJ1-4,ASSLFSGGWEKLF
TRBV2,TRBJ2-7,ASTNQGTRSYEQY
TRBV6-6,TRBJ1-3,ASRQGAGGNTIY
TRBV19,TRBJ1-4,ATTRWFGQLNEKLF
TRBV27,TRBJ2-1,ASSFPSHRRGGNALNEQF
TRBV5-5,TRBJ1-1,ASSQIQGWVTEAF
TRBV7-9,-,ASSLVSGHAYEQY
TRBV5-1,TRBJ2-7,ASSPRLATTYEQY
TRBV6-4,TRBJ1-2,ASSDSYRGQTGYT
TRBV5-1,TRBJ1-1,ASSYGQGEAF
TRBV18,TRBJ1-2,ASSPAGGPYGYT
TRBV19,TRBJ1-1,ASSIEDTEAF
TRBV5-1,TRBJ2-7,ASSPDRGREQY
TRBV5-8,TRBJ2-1,ASSFSPLAGVSQF
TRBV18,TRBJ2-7,ASSPRQGNYEQY
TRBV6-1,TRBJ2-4,ASSDRGAKNIQY
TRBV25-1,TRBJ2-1,ASGEVRAGEQF
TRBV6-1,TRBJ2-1,ASSDLMTGYRFNEQF
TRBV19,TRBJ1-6,ASSISTGYNSPLH
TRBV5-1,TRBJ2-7,ASSLVSGSSYEQY
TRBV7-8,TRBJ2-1,ASSNGLAGYNEQF
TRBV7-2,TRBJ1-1,ASSLVVNTEAF
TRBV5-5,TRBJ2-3,ASSLVPNPATDTQY
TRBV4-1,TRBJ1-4,ASSFFPTGREKLF
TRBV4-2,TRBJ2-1,ASSQARGGGQPSYNEQF
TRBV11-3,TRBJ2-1,ASSLTWTKNNEQF
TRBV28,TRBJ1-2,ASRLRDRGGYT
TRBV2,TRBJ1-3,ASRPTVSGNTIY
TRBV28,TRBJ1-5,ASSLGSMGLGNQPQH
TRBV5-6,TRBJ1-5,ASSLGGGNQPQH
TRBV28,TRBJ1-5,ASSFSGNGDQPQH
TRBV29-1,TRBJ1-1,SVLGTGGTEAF
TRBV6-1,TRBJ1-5,ASGRNQPQH
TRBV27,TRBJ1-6,ASSNTGTGTRSYNSPLH
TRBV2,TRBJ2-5,ASSEMIAGGYQETQY
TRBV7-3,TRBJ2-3,ASSLTPLARDTQY
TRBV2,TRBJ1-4,ASRWDGTNEKLF
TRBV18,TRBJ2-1,ASSLAGGPYNEQF
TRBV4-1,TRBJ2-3,ASSQDPGLAGSTGNTQY
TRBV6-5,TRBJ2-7,ASKPHGREGHEQY
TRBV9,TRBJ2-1,ASSVVTGGVGGRAGYNEQF
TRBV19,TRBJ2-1,ASSKDRGGGNEQF
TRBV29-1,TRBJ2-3,SVDGRERTHTQY
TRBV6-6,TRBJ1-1,ASSYAGWGTEAF
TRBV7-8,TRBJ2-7,ASSLEGLTGAPYEQY
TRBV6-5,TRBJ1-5,ASSYSMRNNQPQH
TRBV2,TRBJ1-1,ASSEATGYNTEAF
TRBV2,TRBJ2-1,ASRDRGGSLNNEQF
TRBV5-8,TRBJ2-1,ASSLGLVVGNEQF
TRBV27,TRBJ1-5,ASSLFGSPYSNQPQH
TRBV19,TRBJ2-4,ASSRQGSRDIQY